This is a list of T cell receptor beta chains from one sample in a study of technical replicates of blood from a handful of donors. Only in-frame clones appear in the TCRdb table, and some are missing; sequencing was by immunoSEQ multiplex PCR. The sample shows about 80,000 clones, approximately 94% of them seen only once. Sequences were obtained from T cells isolated from PBMCs. These receptors were collected from a human donor in good health. Each CDR3 is given with its conserved first and last residue. Each record gives: clone size, J gene, V gene, D gene, CDR3 DNA, CDR3 protein. The D gene is left open where the match is weak. Expanded clones are given a class, and other clones once, few, many or no size at all.

clone_size: NA
j_call: TRBJ1-5
v_call: TRBV6-5
d_call: TRBD1
cdr3_nt: TGTGCCAGCAGTCGACAGGGGGGCCAGCCCCAGCATTTT
cdr3_aa: CASSRQGGQPQHF

clone_size: NA
j_call: TRBJ2-3
v_call: TRBV10-1
d_call: TRBD2
cdr3_nt: TGCGCCAGCAGACCGGGACTAGCTGAAGATACGCAGTATTTT
cdr3_aa: CASRPGLAEDTQYF

clone_size: NA
j_call: TRBJ1-5
v_call: TRBV7-9
d_call: NA
cdr3_nt: TGTGCCAGCAGCCCAGGGGTCGGGCAGCCCCAGCATTTT
cdr3_aa: CASSPGVGQPQHF

clone_size: NA
j_call: TRBJ2-5
v_call: TRBV5-1
d_call: NA
cdr3_nt: TGCGCCAGCAGGTATATAGAGTTGGAGACCCAGTACTTC
cdr3_aa: CASRYIELETQYF

clone_size: NA
j_call: TRBJ2-1
v_call: TRBV6-1
d_call: NA
cdr3_nt: TGTGCCAGCAGTTCACAGGCTAGCTCCTACAATGAGCAGTTCTTC
cdr3_aa: CASSSQASSYNEQFF

clone_size: NA
j_call: TRBJ2-1
v_call: TRBV9
d_call: NA
cdr3_nt: TGTGCCAGCAGCTCCCGACTAGATCGGGATGAGCAGTTCTTC
cdr3_aa: CASSSRLDRDEQFF

clone_size: NA
j_call: TRBJ1-1
v_call: TRBV29-1
d_call: NA
cdr3_nt: TGCAGCGTTGGTGGGCCATGGAACACTGAAGCTTTCTTT
cdr3_aa: CSVGGPWNTEAFF

clone_size: NA
j_call: TRBJ1-1
v_call: TRBV18
d_call: NA
cdr3_nt: TGTGCCAGCTCATCCCTTGGACAGCTGAACACTGAAGCTTTCTTT
cdr3_aa: CASSSLGQLNTEAFF

clone_size: NA
j_call: TRBJ2-1
v_call: TRBV11-2
d_call: TRBD2
cdr3_nt: TGTGCCAGCAGCTTGGGACTAGCGCCTAATGAGCAGTTCTTC
cdr3_aa: CASSLGLAPNEQFF

clone_size: few
j_call: TRBJ1-5
v_call: TRBV7-9
d_call: NA
cdr3_nt: TGTGCCAGCAGCTTAGGTACAGGGCCCCAGCATTTT
cdr3_aa: CASSLGTGPQHF

clone_size: NA
j_call: TRBJ2-7
v_call: TRBV30
d_call: NA
cdr3_nt: TGTGCCTGGGGCCGGGACACACTCTACGAGCAGTACTTC
cdr3_aa: CAWGRDTLYEQYF

clone_size: once
j_call: TRBJ2-6
v_call: TRBV25-1
d_call: NA
cdr3_nt: TGTGCCAGCACAGGGAACACTGGGGCCAACGTCCTGACTTTC
cdr3_aa: CASTGNTGANVLTF

clone_size: NA
j_call: TRBJ1-3
v_call: TRBV19
d_call: NA
cdr3_nt: TGTGCCAGTAGTATCCAGGTTAACTCTGGAAACACCATATATTTT
cdr3_aa: CASSIQVNSGNTIYF

clone_size: NA
j_call: TRBJ1-1
v_call: TRBV28
d_call: NA
cdr3_nt: TGTGCCAGCAGTTTAACAGGGTGGGGATACACTGAAGCTTTCTTT
cdr3_aa: CASSLTGWGYTEAFF

clone_size: NA
j_call: TRBJ2-7
v_call: TRBV27
d_call: TRBD2
cdr3_nt: TGTGCCAGCAGTTTATCTAGCGGGAGTATGTACTTC
cdr3_aa: CASSLSSGSMYF

clone_size: NA
j_call: TRBJ2-5
v_call: TRBV2
d_call: TRBD1
cdr3_nt: TGTGCCAGCGGGTGGAACAGGGGGAGAGAGACCCAGTACTTC
cdr3_aa: CASGWNRGRETQYF

clone_size: NA
j_call: TRBJ2-7
v_call: TRBV11-3
d_call: NA
cdr3_nt: TGTGCCAGCAGCTCCCTTACGACCGGGAGCTCCTACGAGCAGTACTTC
cdr3_aa: CASSSLTTGSSYEQYF

clone_size: NA
j_call: TRBJ1-1
v_call: TRBV19
d_call: NA
cdr3_nt: TGTGCCAGGACAAGCAGGGTCGAGACCACTGAAGCTTTCTTT
cdr3_aa: CARTSRVETTEAFF

clone_size: NA
j_call: TRBJ2-1
v_call: TRBV10-3
d_call: NA
cdr3_nt: TGTGCCATCAGTGAGTTGCAGGGTCTAATGAATGAGCAGTTCTTC
cdr3_aa: CAISELQGLMNEQFF

clone_size: NA
j_call: TRBJ2-7
v_call: TRBV5-4
d_call: TRBD1
cdr3_nt: TGTGCCAGCAGCCGGGAGTGGGACAGGGCGGCCGAGCAGTACTTC
cdr3_aa: CASSREWDRAAEQYF

clone_size: NA
j_call: TRBJ2-5
v_call: TRBV4-1
d_call: NA
cdr3_nt: TGCGCCAGCAGCCTAGCCCACATGGAGACCCAGTACTTC
cdr3_aa: CASSLAHMETQYF

clone_size: NA
j_call: TRBJ1-4
v_call: TRBV7-9
d_call: NA
cdr3_nt: TGTGCCAGCAGCACCTTAGGACAGAAAAATGAAAAACTGTTTTTT
cdr3_aa: CASSTLGQKNEKLFF

clone_size: NA
j_call: TRBJ2-1
v_call: TRBV6-5
d_call: NA
cdr3_nt: TGTGCCAGCTCCCCCTTAGGGGGCTCCTACAATGAGCAGTTCTTC
cdr3_aa: CASSPLGGSYNEQFF

clone_size: NA
j_call: TRBJ2-1
v_call: TRBV4-3
d_call: NA
cdr3_nt: TGCGCCAGCAGCCAAGGGGTCGGCAGGGGTGACAATGAGCAGTTCTTC
cdr3_aa: CASSQGVGRGDNEQFF

clone_size: NA
j_call: TRBJ2-7
v_call: TRBV7-2
d_call: NA
cdr3_nt: TGTGCCAGCAGGACGGGGAACGAGCAGTACTTC
cdr3_aa: CASRTGNEQYF

clone_size: NA
j_call: TRBJ1-5
v_call: TRBV10-3
d_call: TRBD1
cdr3_nt: TGTGCCATCAACAGGGGTGGAGATCAGCCCCAGCATTTT
cdr3_aa: CAINRGGDQPQHF

clone_size: NA
j_call: TRBJ2-5
v_call: TRBV2
d_call: NA
cdr3_nt: TGTGCCAGGTCCCAGACTGGGGGGGCTGAGACCCAGTACTTC
cdr3_aa: CARSQTGGAETQYF

clone_size: NA
j_call: TRBJ2-2
v_call: TRBV6-5
d_call: TRBD1
cdr3_nt: TGTGCCAGCTCCCTGAACAGGGGCGACACCGGGGAGCTGTTTTTT
cdr3_aa: CASSLNRGDTGELFF

clone_size: NA
j_call: TRBJ2-3
v_call: TRBV5-5
d_call: NA
cdr3_nt: TGTGCCAGCAGGGAGAGGCGGCTAACAGGGTACGAAGATACGCAGTATTTT
cdr3_aa: CASRERRLTGYEDTQYF

clone_size: NA
j_call: TRBJ1-3
v_call: TRBV7-8
d_call: TRBD1
cdr3_nt: TGTGCCAGCAGCTCGGGACAGGGCTACCTCTCTGGAAACACCATATATTTT
cdr3_aa: CASSSGQGYLSGNTIYF

clone_size: NA
j_call: TRBJ1-2
v_call: TRBV5-1
d_call: NA
cdr3_nt: TGCGCCAGCAGCTTGGAGCAGGGGAGAAATGGCTACACCTTC
cdr3_aa: CASSLEQGRNGYTF

clone_size: NA
j_call: TRBJ2-4
v_call: TRBV2
d_call: TRBD2
cdr3_nt: TGTGCCAGCCGGACTAGCGGGACCAAAAACATTCAGTACTTC
cdr3_aa: CASRTSGTKNIQYF

clone_size: NA
j_call: TRBJ1-5
v_call: TRBV5-1
d_call: NA
cdr3_nt: TGCGCCAGCAGCCGGGACAACAATCAGCCCCAGCATTTT
cdr3_aa: CASSRDNNQPQHF

clone_size: NA
j_call: TRBJ2-7
v_call: TRBV27
d_call: NA
cdr3_nt: TGTGCCAGCAGTCCCCCCGGACAGCCCTACGAGCAGTACTTC
cdr3_aa: CASSPPGQPYEQYF

clone_size: NA
j_call: TRBJ2-7
v_call: TRBV6-5
d_call: NA
cdr3_nt: TGTGCCAGCAGTCAAACTTTCTACGAGCAGTACTTC
cdr3_aa: CASSQTFYEQYF

clone_size: NA
j_call: TRBJ2-1
v_call: TRBV7-2
d_call: TRBD2
cdr3_nt: TGTGCCAGCAGCTTACGGGGGGGAGCGTCGAGCTCCTACAATGAGCAGTTCTTC
cdr3_aa: CASSLRGGASSSYNEQFF

clone_size: NA
j_call: TRBJ1-1
v_call: TRBV18
d_call: NA
cdr3_nt: TGTGCCAGCTCACCATCCAGGGCCAACACTGAAGCTTTCTTT
cdr3_aa: CASSPSRANTEAFF

clone_size: NA
j_call: TRBJ1-1
v_call: TRBV21-1
d_call: NA
cdr3_nt: TGTGCCAGCACCCTAAGGACAGGGACCAACACTGAAGCTTTCTTT
cdr3_aa: CASTLRTGTNTEAFF

clone_size: NA
j_call: TRBJ2-1
v_call: TRBV4-2
d_call: TRBD2
cdr3_nt: TGTGCCAGCAGCCAAGATTGGCGGGAGGTACTAGGTGAGCAGTTCTTC
cdr3_aa: CASSQDWREVLGEQFF

clone_size: NA
j_call: TRBJ2-7
v_call: TRBV5-6
d_call: TRBD2
cdr3_nt: TGTGCCAGCAGTACGGGACTAGCCAGTTACGAGCAGTACTTC
cdr3_aa: CASSTGLASYEQYF

clone_size: NA
j_call: TRBJ1-2
v_call: TRBV5-6
d_call: TRBD1
cdr3_nt: TGTGCCAGCAGCTGGACAGGGGGCTATGGCTACACCTTC
cdr3_aa: CASSWTGGYGYTF

clone_size: NA
j_call: TRBJ2-1
v_call: TRBV2
d_call: TRBD2
cdr3_nt: TGTGGCTATAGCGGGGAGCCATACAATGAGCAGTTCTTC
cdr3_aa: CGYSGEPYNEQFF

clone_size: NA
j_call: TRBJ2-5
v_call: TRBV4-3
d_call: TRBD2
cdr3_nt: TGCGCCAGCAGCCATGGGGGACTAGCGGGAGGGCAAGAGACCCAGTACTTC
cdr3_aa: CASSHGGLAGGQETQYF

clone_size: NA
j_call: TRBJ2-7
v_call: TRBV27
d_call: TRBD1
cdr3_nt: TGTGCCAGCAGTTACAGGGGCTCCTACGAGCAGTACTTC
cdr3_aa: CASSYRGSYEQYF

clone_size: NA
j_call: TRBJ1-1
v_call: TRBV7-3
d_call: NA
cdr3_nt: TGTGCCAGCAGCTTCGCAGAGAACACTGAAGCTTTCTTT
cdr3_aa: CASSFAENTEAFF

clone_size: NA
j_call: TRBJ2-2
v_call: TRBV6-1
d_call: TRBD2
cdr3_nt: TGTGCCAGCAGTGGACTAGCGGTTAACACCGGGGAGCTGTTTTTT
cdr3_aa: CASSGLAVNTGELFF

clone_size: NA
j_call: TRBJ1-5
v_call: TRBV15
d_call: TRBD1
cdr3_nt: TGTGCCACCAGCAGAGGATGGACAGGGGGCAATCAGCCCCAGCATTTT
cdr3_aa: CATSRGWTGGNQPQHF

clone_size: NA
j_call: TRBJ2-1
v_call: TRBV2
d_call: TRBD2
cdr3_nt: TGTGCCAGCAGTGACCCGGGACTATACCAGAACAATGAGCAGTTCTTC
cdr3_aa: CASSDPGLYQNNEQFF

clone_size: NA
j_call: TRBJ1-1
v_call: TRBV27
d_call: NA
cdr3_nt: TGTGCCAGCAAAATCGGGGGGTCTGAAGCTTTCTTT
cdr3_aa: CASKIGGSEAFF

clone_size: NA
j_call: TRBJ2-1
v_call: TRBV9
d_call: TRBD2
cdr3_nt: TGTGCCAGCAGCGTAGGGAGCGGGACCTCCTACAATGAGCAGTTCTTC
cdr3_aa: CASSVGSGTSYNEQFF

clone_size: NA
j_call: TRBJ2-3
v_call: TRBV30
d_call: NA
cdr3_nt: TGTGCCTGGAGCGGGGGGCTCGCAGATACGCAGTATTTT
cdr3_aa: CAWSGGLADTQYF

clone_size: NA
j_call: TRBJ2-5
v_call: TRBV5-1
d_call: NA
cdr3_nt: TGCGCCAGCAGCACTGGGACTGGGGAGACCCAGTACTTC
cdr3_aa: CASSTGTGETQYF

clone_size: NA
j_call: TRBJ2-7
v_call: TRBV28
d_call: NA
cdr3_nt: TGTGCCAGCAGCTTGCAGGGTAGCTCCTACGAGCAGTACTTC
cdr3_aa: CASSLQGSSYEQYF

clone_size: NA
j_call: TRBJ2-7
v_call: TRBV6-5
d_call: TRBD1
cdr3_nt: TGTGCCAGCAGTTACTTGGGACAGGGGGCCTCCTACGAGCAGTACTTC
cdr3_aa: CASSYLGQGASYEQYF

clone_size: NA
j_call: TRBJ2-1
v_call: TRBV30
d_call: TRBD2
cdr3_nt: TGTGCCTGGAGTGTACGTGCCAGCGGGAGGAGGTATGAGCAGTTCTTC
cdr3_aa: CAWSVRASGRRYEQFF

clone_size: NA
j_call: TRBJ1-1
v_call: TRBV5-8
d_call: NA
cdr3_nt: TGTGCCAGCAGCTTGATCGGGTATAGCAACACTGAAGCTTTCTTT
cdr3_aa: CASSLIGYSNTEAFF

clone_size: NA
j_call: TRBJ2-7
v_call: TRBV10-1
d_call: TRBD2
cdr3_nt: TGCGCCAGCAGTGAGGGAGCGGGAGGGGCGCAGTACTTC
cdr3_aa: CASSEGAGGAQYF

clone_size: NA
j_call: TRBJ2-3
v_call: TRBV11-3
d_call: TRBD1
cdr3_nt: TGTGCCAGCAGCCCGGGACAGCCCTTAGATACGCAGTATTTT
cdr3_aa: CASSPGQPLDTQYF

clone_size: NA
j_call: TRBJ1-4
v_call: TRBV5-1
d_call: TRBD1
cdr3_nt: TGCGCCAGCAGCTCAGACAGGGGTAATGAAAAACTGTTTTTT
cdr3_aa: CASSSDRGNEKLFF